This is a list of T cell receptor beta chains from one sample in a study of regulatory T cells in long-lasting Graves disease. TCRdb re-analysed the multiplex PCR reads in MiXCR, keeping a single row per CDR3 protein. The sample carries around 360,000 distinct CDR3 sequences, under 20% recorded once. These data were likewise used in another study, on T cells in Graves' hyperthyroidism and ophthalmopathy.

The starting material was peripheral blood mononuclear cells (PBMCs), obtained at new diagnosis, from a patient treated with antithyroid drugs. All receptors come from a woman aged 18-35 years with Graves disease. The CDR3 runs from the conserved cysteine through the conserved F or W. The order of the fields is D gene, V gene, J gene, clone size, CDR3 DNA, CDR3 protein. D genes are given only for firm matches. Clone size is shown for a subset of rows, as once, few, many or a class of expanded clone.

-	TRBV5-1	TRBJ2-7	many	TGCGCCAGCAGCTTGGCAACCCCCCCGGCAGGCCAGAAGGACTTC	CASSLATPPAGQKDF
TRBD1	TRBV5-1	TRBJ1-6	-	TGCGCCAGCAGCGCCGACAGGGCGGATAATTCACCCCTCCACTTT	CASSADRADNSPLHF
-	TRBV20-1	TRBJ1-5	few	TGCAGTGCTAGAGCCTACCCGGCGCAGCCCCAGCATTTT	CSARAYPAQPQHF
TRBD1	TRBV3-1	TRBJ1-1	few	TGTGCCAGCAGCCAAGCGACAGGGGGACACACTGAAGCTTTCTTT	CASSQATGGHTEAFF
-	TRBV3-1	TRBJ2-7	many	TGTGCCAGCAGCCAAGTCCGTGGGACTTGGCCGACGTACTTC	CASSQVRGTWPTYF
TRBD2	TRBV11-2	TRBJ2-2	many	TGTGCCAGCAGCTTAGGGACTAGGGCGACCCTGGACACCGGGGAGCTGTTTTTT	CASSLGTRATLDTGELFF
-	TRBV30	TRBJ2-5	-	TGTGCCTGGAGTGATACTAGGGCGGGCCAAGAGACCCAGTACTTC	CAWSDTRAGQETQYF
-	TRBV20-1	TRBJ2-3	-	TGCAGTGCTGGGGTTTACACAGATACGCAGTATTTT	CSAGVYTDTQYF
TRBD2	TRBV11-3	TRBJ2-3	many	TGTGCCAGCAGCTTTGGCGGGAGGAGTAGAGATACGCAGTATTTT	CASSFGGRSRDTQYF
TRBD2	TRBV20-1	TRBJ2-2	many	TGCAGTGCCAAACTAAGCGGGAGGGACACCGGGGAGCTGTTTTTT	CSAKLSGRDTGELFF
-	TRBV12-3/TRBV12-4	TRBJ1-1	many	TGTGCCAGCAGCCGACTGAACACTGAAGCTTTCTTT	CASSRLNTEAFF
-	TRBV9	TRBJ1-2	few	TGTGCCAGCAGCGCGACAGTCTATGGCTACACCTTC	CASSATVYGYTF
TRBD2	TRBV5-1	TRBJ2-1	many	TGCGCCAGCAGCTCACTAGCGGGGGGAGTCGATGAGCAGTTCTTC	CASSSLAGGVDEQFF
-	TRBV7-2	TRBJ1-5	many	TGTGCCAGCAGCTTAGAGGGGCCGAATCAGCCCCAGCATTTT	CASSLEGPNQPQHF
-	TRBV7-7	TRBJ2-5	-	TGTGCTAGCAGCTTTAGTACAGGCCAAGAGACCCAGTACTTC	CASSFSTGQETQYF
-	TRBV3-1	TRBJ1-5	many	TGTGCCAGCAGCCCCTCTAGTGGGGGTCAGCCCCAGCATTTT	CASSPSSGGQPQHF
TRBD2	TRBV11-1	TRBJ2-7	many	TGTGCCAGCAGCTTAGCGGCTAGCGGGAACTCCTACGAGCAGTACTTC	CASSLAASGNSYEQYF
TRBD2	TRBV20-1	TRBJ2-7	many	TGCAGTGCTCCGGGGACTAGCGGGAGGTCCCCGCGCGGGCGGGAGCAGTACTTC	CSAPGTSGRSPRGREQYF
-	TRBV6-2/TRBV6-3	TRBJ1-1	few	TGTGCCAGCAGTTACGGGACACTCACTGAAGCTTTCTTT	CASSYGTLTEAFF
TRBD1	TRBV27	TRBJ2-5	-	TGTGCCAGCAGCTCCGGGACAGGGGCGGGAGAGACCCAGTACTTC	CASSSGTGAGETQYF
TRBD2	TRBV5-1	TRBJ2-1	-	TGTGCCAGCAGCTTGGAGCGGGGGGCCTCCTACAATGAGCAGTTCTTC	CASSLERGASYNEQFF
TRBD2	TRBV20-1	TRBJ2-2	-	TGCAGTGATGTAGGCGGGGGGAACACCGGGGAGCTGTTTTTT	CSDVGGGNTGELFF
-	TRBV2	TRBJ1-2	many	TGTGCCAGCAGTGGTAACAGCCGGTATGGCTACACCTTC	CASSGNSRYGYTF